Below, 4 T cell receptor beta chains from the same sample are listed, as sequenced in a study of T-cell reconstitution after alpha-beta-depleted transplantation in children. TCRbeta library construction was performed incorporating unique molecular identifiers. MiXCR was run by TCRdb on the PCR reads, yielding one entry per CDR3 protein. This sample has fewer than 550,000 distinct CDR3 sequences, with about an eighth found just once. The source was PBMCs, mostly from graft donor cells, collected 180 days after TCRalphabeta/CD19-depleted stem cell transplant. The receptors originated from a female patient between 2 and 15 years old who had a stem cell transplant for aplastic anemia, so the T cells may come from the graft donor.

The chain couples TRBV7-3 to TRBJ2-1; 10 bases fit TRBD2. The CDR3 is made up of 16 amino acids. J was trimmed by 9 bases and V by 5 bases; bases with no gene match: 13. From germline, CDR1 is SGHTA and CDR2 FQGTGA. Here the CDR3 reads CASSPRLAGSMGEQFF. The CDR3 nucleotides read TGTGCCAGCAGCCCCAGACTAGCGGGCTCGATGGGTGAGCAGTTCTTC.

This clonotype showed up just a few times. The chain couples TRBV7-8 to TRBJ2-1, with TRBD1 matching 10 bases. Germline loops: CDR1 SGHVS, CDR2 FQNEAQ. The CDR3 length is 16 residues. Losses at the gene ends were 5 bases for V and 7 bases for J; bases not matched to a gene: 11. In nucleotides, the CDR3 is TGTGCCAGCAGCCCCGCCGGGACAGGGGTCTCAAATGAGCAGTTCTTC. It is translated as CASSPAGTGVSNEQFF. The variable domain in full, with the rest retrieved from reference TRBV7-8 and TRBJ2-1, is GAGVSQSPRYKVAKRGQDVALRCDPISGHVSLFWYQQALGQGPEFLTYFQNEAQLDKSGLPSDRFFAERPEGSVSTLKIQRTQQEDSAVYLCASSPAGTGVSNEQFFGPGTRLTVL.

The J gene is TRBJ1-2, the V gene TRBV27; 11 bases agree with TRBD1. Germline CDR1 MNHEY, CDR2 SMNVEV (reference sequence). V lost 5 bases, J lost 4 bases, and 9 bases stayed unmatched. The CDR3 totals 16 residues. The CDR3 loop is CASSTSGTGGGYGYTF. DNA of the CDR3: TGTGCCAGCAGTACCTCCGGGACAGGGGGAGGCTATGGCTACACCTTC.

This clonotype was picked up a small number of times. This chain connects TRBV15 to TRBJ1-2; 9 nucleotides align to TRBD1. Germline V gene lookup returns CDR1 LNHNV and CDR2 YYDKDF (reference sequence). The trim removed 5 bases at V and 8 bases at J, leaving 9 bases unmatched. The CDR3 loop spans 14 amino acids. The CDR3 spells CATSSTQGADGYTF. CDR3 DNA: TGTGCCACCAGCTCCACACAGGGGGCAGACGGCTACACCTTC. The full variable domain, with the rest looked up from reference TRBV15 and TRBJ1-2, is DAMVIQNPRYQVTQFGKPVTLSCSQTLNHNVMYWYQQKSSQAPKLLFHYYDKDFNNEADTPDNFQSRRPNTSFCFLDIRSPGLGDTAMYLCATSSTQGADGYTFGSGTRLTVV.